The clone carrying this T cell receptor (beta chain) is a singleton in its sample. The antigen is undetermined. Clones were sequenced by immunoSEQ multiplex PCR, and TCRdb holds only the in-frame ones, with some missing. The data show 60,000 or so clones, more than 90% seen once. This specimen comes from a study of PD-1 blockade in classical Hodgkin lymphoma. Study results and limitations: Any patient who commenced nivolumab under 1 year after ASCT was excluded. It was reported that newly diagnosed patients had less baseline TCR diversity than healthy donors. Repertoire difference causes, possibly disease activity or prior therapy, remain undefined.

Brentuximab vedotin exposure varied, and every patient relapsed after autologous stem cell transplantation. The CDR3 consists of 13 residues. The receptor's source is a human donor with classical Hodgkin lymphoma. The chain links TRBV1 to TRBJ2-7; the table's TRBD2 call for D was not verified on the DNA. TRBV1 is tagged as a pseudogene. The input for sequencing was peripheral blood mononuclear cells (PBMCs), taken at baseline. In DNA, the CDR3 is TGCACCAGCAGCCAATGGATGACTTACGAGCAGTACTTC. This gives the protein CTSSQWMTYEQYF.